Described below is a single T cell receptor (beta chain) sequence and its context. The sample is drawn from a study of Ad26.COV2.S vaccination and SARS-CoV-2 variants. Indicated treatment: around 19 received Ad26.COV2.S at low or high dose, single or two shots; 5 received placebo; per-sample allocation not given. Day 63 after the first injection of vaccine or placebo was the sampling time. The donor's status was that of an adult aged 18-55 years in Boston. The length of the CDR3 is 13 residues. CDR1 is SGHDT, CDR2 YYEEEE, per germline. V lost 7 bases, J lost 6 bases, and 16 bases lay in between. Sequencing used immunoSEQ multiplex PCR; TCRdb keeps in-frame clones, though not all of them. The sample holds some 480,000 clones, around 85% seen once.

The TCR comes from a person between 18 and 65 years old who received the Ad26.COV2.S COVID-19 vaccine or a placebo. This rearrangement joins TRBV5-6 to TRBJ1-2; tentatively, D is TRBD1 (5 bases). The sample consisted of peripheral blood, taken in a trial of Ad26.COV2.S vaccine versus placebo. Written as DNA, the CDR3 is TGTGCCAGCTTGTTGCGGGGGTGGGATGGCTACACCTTC. Protein product: CASLLRGWDGYTF.